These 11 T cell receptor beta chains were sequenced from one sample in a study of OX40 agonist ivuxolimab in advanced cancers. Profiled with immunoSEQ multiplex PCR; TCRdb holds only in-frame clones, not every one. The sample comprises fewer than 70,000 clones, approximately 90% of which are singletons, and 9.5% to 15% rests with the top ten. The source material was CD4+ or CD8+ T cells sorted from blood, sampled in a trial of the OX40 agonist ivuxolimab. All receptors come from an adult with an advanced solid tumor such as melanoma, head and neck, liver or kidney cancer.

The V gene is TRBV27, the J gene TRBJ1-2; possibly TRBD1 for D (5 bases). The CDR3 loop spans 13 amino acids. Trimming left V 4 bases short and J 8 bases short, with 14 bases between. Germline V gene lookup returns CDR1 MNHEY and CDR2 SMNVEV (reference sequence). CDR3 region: CASSSRVFGGYTF. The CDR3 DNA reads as TGTGCCAGCAGTTCCAGGGTTTTTGGCGGCTACACCTTC.

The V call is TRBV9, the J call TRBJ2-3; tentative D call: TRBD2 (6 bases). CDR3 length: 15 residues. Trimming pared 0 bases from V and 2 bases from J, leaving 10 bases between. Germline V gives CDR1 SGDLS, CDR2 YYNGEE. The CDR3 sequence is CASSVEGTPTDTQYF. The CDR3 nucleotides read TGTGCCAGCAGCGTAGAGGGGACTCCCACAGATACGCAGTATTTT.

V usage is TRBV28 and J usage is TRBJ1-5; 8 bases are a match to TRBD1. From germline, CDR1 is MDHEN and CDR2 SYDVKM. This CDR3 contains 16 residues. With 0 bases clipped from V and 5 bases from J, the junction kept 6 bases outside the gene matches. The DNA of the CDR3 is TGTGCCAGCAGTTTATGGCGACAGGGGTTCGATCAGCCCCAGCATTTT. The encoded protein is CASSLWRQGFDQPQHF.

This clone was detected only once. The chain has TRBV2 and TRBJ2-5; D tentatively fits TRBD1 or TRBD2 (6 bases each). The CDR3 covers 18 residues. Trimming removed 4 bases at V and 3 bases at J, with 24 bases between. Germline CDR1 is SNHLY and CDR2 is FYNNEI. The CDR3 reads CASSVSRGATGLKETQYF. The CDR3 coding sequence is TGTGCCAGCAGTGTTAGTAGGGGGGCAACGGGACTCAAAGAGACCCAGTACTTC.

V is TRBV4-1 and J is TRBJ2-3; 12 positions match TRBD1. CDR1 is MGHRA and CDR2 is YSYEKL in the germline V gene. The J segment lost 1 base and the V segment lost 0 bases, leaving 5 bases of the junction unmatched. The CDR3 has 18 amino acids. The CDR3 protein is CASSQEPGQGAGTDTQYF. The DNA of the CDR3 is TGCGCCAGCAGCCAAGAACCGGGACAGGGGGCCGGCACAGATACGCAGTATTTT.

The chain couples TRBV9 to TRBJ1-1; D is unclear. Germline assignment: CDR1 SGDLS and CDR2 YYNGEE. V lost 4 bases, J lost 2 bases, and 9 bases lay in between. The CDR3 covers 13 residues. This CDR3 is CASSPVANTEAFF. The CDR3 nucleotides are TGTGCCAGCAGCCCCGTAGCTAACACTGAAGCTTTCTTT.

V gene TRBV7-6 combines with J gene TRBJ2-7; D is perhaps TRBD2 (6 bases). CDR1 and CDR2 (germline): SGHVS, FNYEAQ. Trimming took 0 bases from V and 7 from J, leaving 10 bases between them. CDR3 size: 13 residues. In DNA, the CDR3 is TGTGCCAGCAGCTTAGCGATGGGAGGAGAGCAGTACTTC. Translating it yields CASSLAMGGEQYF.

The CDR3 coding sequence is TGCGCCAGCAGTGAGGGCACTAGCGGCTACTACAATGAGCAGTTCTTC. The encoded protein is CASSEGTSGYYNEQFF. The chain employs TRBV10-1 and TRBJ2-1; 8 bases agree with TRBD2. CDR1 and CDR2 (germline): WNHNN, SYGVQD (reference sequence). This CDR3 has 16 amino acids. With 2 bases clipped from V and 3 bases from J, the junction kept 6 bases outside the gene matches.

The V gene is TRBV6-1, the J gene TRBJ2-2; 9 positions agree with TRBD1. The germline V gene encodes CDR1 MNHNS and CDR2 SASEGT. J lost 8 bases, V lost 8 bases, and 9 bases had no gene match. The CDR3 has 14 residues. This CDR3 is CASGQTGGPGELFF. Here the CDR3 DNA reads TGTGCCAGCGGTCAGACAGGGGGTCCGGGGGAGCTGTTTTTT.

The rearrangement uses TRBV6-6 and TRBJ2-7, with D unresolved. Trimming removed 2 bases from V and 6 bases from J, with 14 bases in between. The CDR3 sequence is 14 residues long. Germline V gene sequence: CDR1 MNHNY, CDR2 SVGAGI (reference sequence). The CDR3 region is CASSYHDRAAEQYF. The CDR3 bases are TGTGCCAGCAGTTACCATGACCGTGCCGCCGAGCAGTACTTC.

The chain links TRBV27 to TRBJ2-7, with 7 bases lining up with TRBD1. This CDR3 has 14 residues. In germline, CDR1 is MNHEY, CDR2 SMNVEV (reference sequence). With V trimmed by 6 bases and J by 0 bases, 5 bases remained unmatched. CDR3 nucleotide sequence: TGTGCCAGCAGAAATCGGACAGGCTCCTACGAGCAGTACTTC. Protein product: CASRNRTGSYEQYF.